Presented here are 11 T cell receptor beta chains from one specimen sequenced in a study of OX40 agonist ivuxolimab in advanced cancers. TCRdb keeps only in-frame clones here, not all; method: immunoSEQ multiplex PCR. The sample records tens of thousands of clones, 87% being singletons. Sequenced here: CD4+ or CD8+ T cells sorted from blood, sampled in a trial of the OX40 agonist ivuxolimab. All receptors derive from an adult with an advanced solid tumor such as melanoma, head and neck, liver or kidney cancer.

This sequence joins TRBV6-1 and TRBJ1-4; the D is unclear. This CDR3 is built from 15 residues. V lost 4 bases to trimming and J lost 0 bases, with 9 bases between them. Germline CDR1 is MNHNS and CDR2 is SASEGT. The CDR3 bases are TGTGCCAGCAGTGTCGCAGTTCCAACTAATGAAAAACTGTTTTTT. Translation gives CASSVAVPTNEKLFF.

This clone has more than one count but fewer than ten. This chain uses TRBV6-6 with TRBJ2-2; D is undetermined. Trimming cost V 3 bases and J 4 bases, with 3 bases left between them. This CDR3 spans 12 amino acids. From germline, CDR1 is MNHNY and CDR2 SVGAGI (reference sequence). The CDR3 is CASSYTTGELFF. The CDR3 region has the DNA TGTGCCAGCAGTTATACCACCGGGGAGCTGTTTTTT.

This clone was seen just once. The chain employs TRBV6-6 and TRBJ1-5; maybe TRBD1 (6 bases). CDR1 is MNHNY and CDR2 is SVGAGI in the germline V gene (reference sequence). The CDR3 covers 15 residues. The V end was cut by 0 bases, the J end by 6 bases, with 12 bases between. For the CDR3, the DNA is TGTGCCAGCAGTTACTCGCCAGGGGATACTCAGCCCCAGCATTTT. Its protein product is CASSYSPGDTQPQHF.

This CDR3 reads CASSTRMSTGVSYEQYF. CDR3 bases: TGTGCCAGCAGCACACGTATGTCGACAGGGGTCTCCTACGAGCAGTACTTC. The rearrangement joins TRBV11-2 to TRBJ2-7; TRBD1 matches at 8 bases. From germline, CDR1 is SGHAT and CDR2 FQNNGV. This CDR3 has 17 amino acids. The trim removed 5 bases at V and 0 bases at J, leaving 12 bases unmatched.

The chain joins TRBV7-2 to TRBJ2-3; TRBD1 or TRBD2 may be the D gene (7 bases each). The germline V gene encodes CDR1 SGHTA and CDR2 FQGNSA. The CDR3 sequence is 18 residues long. Trimming shortened V by 2 bases and J by 0 bases, and 18 bases separated the two germline ends. CDR3 bases: TGTGCCAGCAGCTTATGGGGAGGGGGCGTCCTTAGCACAGATACGCAGTATTTT. Translation gives CASSLWGGGVLSTDTQYF.

V usage is TRBV27 and J usage is TRBJ2-7; tentative D call: TRBD1 (6 bases). Germline-derived CDR1 and CDR2 are MNHEY and SMNVEV (reference sequence). The CDR3 has 18 amino acids. V was cut by 6 bases and J by 6 bases, with 30 bases left in between. The CDR3 coding sequence is TGTGCCAGCAGCACCCTTCGACAGGTTCAATTCTCCCGGGGCGAGCAGTACTTC. It codes for CASSTLRQVQFSRGEQYF.

The chain is built from TRBV9 and TRBJ2-7; TRBD2 might be the D (6 bases). CDR3 length: 14 residues. V was clipped by 0 bases and J by 6 bases, with 13 bases between them. Germline V gives CDR1 SGDLS, CDR2 YYNGEE. DNA of the CDR3: TGTGCCAGCAGCGTAGTAGTCGGGAGCTCCGAGCAGTACTTC. It yields the protein CASSVVVGSSEQYF.

The gene calls are TRBV27 and TRBJ2-7; no reliable D call. In germline, CDR1 is MNHEY, CDR2 SMNVEV (reference sequence). V lost 4 bases and J lost 3, with 4 bases in between. This CDR3 contains 11 residues. The CDR3 region is CASSSFYEQYF. The CDR3 region has the DNA TGTGCCAGCAGTTCGTTCTACGAGCAGTACTTC.

The chain employs TRBV15 and TRBJ2-2; TRBD2 agrees at 15 bases. The junction had 7 bases not matched to a gene; V was cut back by 3 bases and J by 8 bases. The CDR3 length is 17 residues. From germline, CDR1 is LNHNV and CDR2 YYDKDF (reference sequence). The CDR3 coding sequence is TGTGCCACCAGCAGCGGACTAGCGGGGGGGCCGACTGGGGAGCTGTTTTTT. This encodes CATSSGLAGGPTGELFF.

CDR3 in DNA: TGTGCCAGCACCTCGACAGGGAGGACCCACGAGCAGTACTTC. This gives the protein CASTSTGRTHEQYF. V usage is TRBV2 and J usage is TRBJ2-7, with D tentatively TRBD1 (7 bases). Germline V gene lookup returns CDR1 SNHLY and CDR2 FYNNEI. V lost 7 bases and J 5 bases, leaving 18 bases between the germline ends. The CDR3 is made up of 14 amino acids.

This clone has only a few counts. The V gene is TRBV5-1, the J gene TRBJ2-5; TRBD2 might be the D (6 bases). Germline loops: CDR1 SGHRS, CDR2 YFSETQ. Trimming pared 2 bases from V and 5 bases from J, leaving 16 bases between. This CDR3 comprises 15 residues. CDR3: CASSFELGGSETQYF. The CDR3 DNA reads as TGCGCCAGCAGCTTTGAACTTGGAGGGTCGGAGACCCAGTACTTC.